This entry lists 11 T cell receptor beta chains sequenced from one sample in a study of shared T cell receptors in the human thymus. Repertoires were generated with immunoSEQ multiplex PCR, while TCRdb's copy carries only in-frame clones and drops some. The data contain hundreds of thousands of clones, roughly 94% of them singletons. Sequencing used thymocytes. Receptors originate from a human donor.

The V gene is TRBV6-6, the J gene TRBJ1-4; D is uncertain. Germline CDR1 reads MNHNY; CDR2 reads SVGAGI (reference sequence). Trimming stripped 4 bases from V and 8 bases from J, with 17 bases between. CDR3 size: 15 residues. The chain's CDR3 is CASSSSWAEGEKLFF. CDR3 coding DNA: TGTGCCAGCAGTTCATCTTGGGCAGAGGGCGAAAAACTGTTTTTT.

This chain links TRBV6-5 with TRBJ1-1; 7 bases align to TRBD1. The CDR3 sequence is 14 residues long. Germline CDR1 is MNHEY and CDR2 is SVGAGI. Unmatched junction bases numbered 7, after V lost 6 bases and J lost 3 bases. The CDR3 DNA reads TGTGCCAGCAGGGAGGGGGCTTTGGACACTGAAGCTTTCTTT. This encodes CASREGALDTEAFF.

This chain joins TRBV11-2 and TRBJ2-1, with 13 nucleotides matching TRBD2. The V gene end was trimmed by 5 bases and the J gene end by 3 bases; junction bases not matched to a gene: 4. In germline, CDR1 is SGHAT, CDR2 FQNNGV. The CDR3 consists of 16 residues. CDR3 DNA sequence: TGTGCCAGCAGCCAGGGGACTAGCGGGGACTACAATGAGCAGTTCTTC. As protein: CASSQGTSGDYNEQFF.

V is TRBV5-6 and J is TRBJ2-2; D gene unclear. Trimming pared 0 bases from V and 1 base from J, leaving 7 bases between. CDR1 is SGHDT and CDR2 is YYEEEE in the germline V gene. CDR3 length: 15 residues. The DNA for the CDR3 is TGTGCCAGCAGCTTGGAATTAGGGAACACCGGGGAGCTGTTTTTT. This gives the protein CASSLELGNTGELFF.

This rearrangement joins TRBV2 to TRBJ2-7, with D tentatively TRBD2 (6 bases). CDR1 is SNHLY and CDR2 is FYNNEI in the germline V gene. CDR3 length: 15 amino acids. V lost 3 bases and J lost 2, with 14 bases in between. The CDR3: CASSDGSGGTYEQYF. CDR3 coding DNA: TGTGCCAGCAGTGACGGTAGCGGAGGCACCTACGAGCAGTACTTC.

The chain combines TRBV7-9 with TRBJ2-1; 7 bases agree with TRBD2. Germline lookup yields CDR1 SEHNR and CDR2 FQNEAQ (reference sequence). J lost 3 bases, V lost 3 bases, and 5 bases had no gene match. This CDR3 has 15 residues. CDR3 sequence (DNA): TGTGCCAGCAGCTTCCTCCGGGAGGACTACAATGAGCAGTTCTTC. It encodes CASSFLREDYNEQFF.

The chain uses TRBV7-2 and TRBJ2-7, with D uncertain. The germline V gene has CDR1 SGHTA and CDR2 FQGNSA. This CDR3 has 15 residues. The V end lost 5 bases, the J end lost 0 bases, and 14 bases lay between the germline ends. The CDR3 sequence: CASSRPRGPSYEQYF. DNA of the CDR3: TGTGCCAGCAGCCGCCCGCGAGGTCCCTCCTACGAGCAGTACTTC. Full variable domain (missing parts from reference TRBV7-2 and TRBJ2-7): GAGVSQSPSNKVTEKGKDVELRCDPISGHTALYWYRQSLGQGLEFLIYFQGNSAPDKSGLPSDRFSAERTGGSVSTLTIQRTQQEDSAVYLCASSRPRGPSYEQYFGPGTRLTVT.

This clone appeared once. V is TRBV27 and J is TRBJ2-3; no definite D call. CDR3 size: 14 residues. Trimming took 3 bases from V and 2 from J, leaving 9 bases between them. Germline CDR1 MNHEY, CDR2 SMNVEV (reference sequence). CDR3 residues: CASSFGSPTDTQYF. CDR3 DNA sequence: TGTGCCAGCAGTTTCGGCAGCCCCACAGATACGCAGTATTTT.

The rearrangement links TRBV28 to TRBJ2-2, with D possibly TRBD2 on 5 matching bases. CDR1 is MDHEN, CDR2 SYDVKM, per germline. The CDR3 loop spans 17 amino acids. Trimming left V 1 base short and J 0 bases short, with 12 bases between. DNA for the CDR3: TGTGCCAGCAGTTTATCTACGGGGATCGCGAACACCGGGGAGCTGTTTTTT. This translates into CASSLSTGIANTGELFF.

The J gene is TRBJ2-7, the V gene TRBV19, with D possibly being TRBD2 (5 bases). Per germline, CDR1 LNHDA and CDR2 SQIVND (reference sequence). The CDR3 runs to 15 residues. Trimming stripped 5 bases from V and 5 bases from J, with 19 bases between. The CDR3 spells CASSPRVPAGDEQYF. DNA for the CDR3: TGTGCCAGTAGTCCCCGAGTTCCCGCCGGGGACGAGCAGTACTTC.

The rearrangement links TRBV6-1 to TRBJ1-3; D is undetermined. Germline V gene lookup returns CDR1 MNHNS and CDR2 SASEGT. This CDR3 comprises 16 residues. The V gene lost 0 bases and the J gene lost 4 bases, with 13 bases spanning the gap. This chain's CDR3 is CASSEALRQSGNTIYF. CDR3 nucleotide sequence: TGTGCCAGCAGTGAAGCGCTCCGACAATCCGGAAACACCATATATTTT.